These T cell receptor beta chains were read from a single sample in a study of molecular identifiers for immune sequencing clone quantification. TCRdb called the PCR reads again in MiXCR, with one record for every CDR3 protein. The sample lists about 640,000 distinct CDR3 sequences, 15% to 20% occurring once. Source material: naive CD8+ T cells from blood, with Jurkat cell RNA spiked in. These receptors all come from a human donor in good health. Some libraries in this study had Jurkat cell RNA spiked in. Each CDR3 is given with its conserved first and last residue. The order of the fields is D gene, clone size, V gene, J gene, CDR3 DNA, CDR3 protein. D genes are given only for firm matches. Expanded clones get a size class; other rows say once, few or many, or leave the size out.

d_call: TRBD1
clone_size: few
v_call: TRBV6-5
j_call: TRBJ1-2
cdr3_nt: TGTGCCAGCAGTCCGGGGACAGTCTACTATGGCTACACCTTC
cdr3_aa: CASSPGTVYYGYTF

d_call: .
clone_size: many
v_call: TRBV12-3/TRBV12-4
j_call: TRBJ2-6
cdr3_nt: TGTGCCAGCAGTACCGCTAGCTCTGGGGCCAACGTCCTGACTTTC
cdr3_aa: CASSTASSGANVLTF

d_call: TRBD1
clone_size: many
v_call: TRBV6-2/TRBV6-3
j_call: TRBJ2-3
cdr3_nt: TGTGCCAGCAGTTACTCGGCAGGGGGAGAGATAGATACGCAGTATTTT
cdr3_aa: CASSYSAGGEIDTQYF

d_call: .
clone_size: many
v_call: TRBV30
j_call: TRBJ1-1
cdr3_nt: TGTGCCTGGAGTGGGACAGATATGAACACTGAAGCTTTCTTT
cdr3_aa: CAWSGTDMNTEAFF

d_call: .
clone_size: many
v_call: TRBV5-1
j_call: TRBJ2-7
cdr3_nt: TGCGCCAGCGCTATGACAGCAACCTACGAGCAGTACTTC
cdr3_aa: CASAMTATYEQYF

d_call: TRBD2
clone_size: .
v_call: TRBV19
j_call: TRBJ2-5
cdr3_nt: TGTGCCAGTAGTATTCTCGCTAGCGGACGAGAGACCCAGTACTTC
cdr3_aa: CASSILASGRETQYF

d_call: TRBD2
clone_size: many
v_call: TRBV4-2
j_call: TRBJ2-2
cdr3_nt: TGTGCCAGCAGCCAAGAGGCTAGCGGGAGGGGCACCGGGGAGCTGTTTTTT
cdr3_aa: CASSQEASGRGTGELFF

d_call: .
clone_size: few
v_call: TRBV13
j_call: TRBJ2-1
cdr3_nt: TGTGCCAGCAGCGCACAGGGTTACAGTGAGCAGTTCTTC
cdr3_aa: CASSAQGYSEQFF

d_call: .
clone_size: many
v_call: TRBV12-3/TRBV12-4
j_call: TRBJ1-1
cdr3_nt: TGTGCCAGCAGTCCTCCGGGGGCCCTAAACACTGAAGCTTTCTTT
cdr3_aa: CASSPPGALNTEAFF

d_call: .
clone_size: many
v_call: TRBV14
j_call: TRBJ2-1
cdr3_nt: TGTGCCAGCAGCCAGAGTCTTCAAGAGGGGACTCCTCTGGATGAGCAGTTCTTC
cdr3_aa: CASSQSLQEGTPLDEQFF

d_call: .
clone_size: many
v_call: TRBV7-9
j_call: TRBJ1-1
cdr3_nt: TGTGCCAGCAGCTTAGCCCGGACACACACTGAAGCTTTCTTT
cdr3_aa: CASSLARTHTEAFF

d_call: .
clone_size: few
v_call: TRBV4-2
j_call: TRBJ2-3
cdr3_nt: TGTGCCAGCAGCCACCGACTGAGCACAGATACGCAGTATTTT
cdr3_aa: CASSHRLSTDTQYF

d_call: .
clone_size: .
v_call: TRBV21-1
j_call: TRBJ2-2
cdr3_nt: TGTGCCAGCAGCAAAAAGCTTGTACAAAGTAACACCGGGGAGCTGTTTTTT
cdr3_aa: CASSKKLVQSNTGELFF

d_call: TRBD2
clone_size: many
v_call: TRBV6-1
j_call: TRBJ2-2
cdr3_nt: TGTGCCAGCAGTGCTAGCGGGAGTGTCCCGAACACCGGGGAGCTGTTTTTT
cdr3_aa: CASSASGSVPNTGELFF

d_call: .
clone_size: many
v_call: TRBV4-3
j_call: TRBJ2-7
cdr3_nt: TGCGCCAGCAGCCAAGATCGGGTTGACCGCGGCGAGCAGTACTTC
cdr3_aa: CASSQDRVDRGEQYF

d_call: .
clone_size: many
v_call: TRBV4-1
j_call: TRBJ2-2
cdr3_nt: TGCGCCAGCAGTCACCGGGACGTATCGAACACCGGGGAGCTGTTTTTT
cdr3_aa: CASSHRDVSNTGELFF

d_call: .
clone_size: many
v_call: TRBV6-5
j_call: TRBJ1-1
cdr3_nt: TGTGCCAGCAGTCCACAACAATTTCTCAGGACTGAAGCTTTCTTT
cdr3_aa: CASSPQQFLRTEAFF

d_call: .
clone_size: many
v_call: TRBV3-1
j_call: TRBJ1-3
cdr3_nt: TGTGCCAGCAGCCGGCCAATTGGATCTGGAAACACCATATATTTT
cdr3_aa: CASSRPIGSGNTIYF

d_call: TRBD1
clone_size: few
v_call: TRBV30
j_call: TRBJ1-2
cdr3_nt: TGTGCCTGCAAAAACAGGGGGGATTACTATGGCTACACCTTC
cdr3_aa: CACKNRGDYYGYTF

d_call: .
clone_size: many
v_call: TRBV12-5
j_call: TRBJ2-2
cdr3_nt: TGTGCTAGTGGTTTGGTACCGACTAGTCTTGCTCCCGGGGAGCTGTTTTTT
cdr3_aa: CASGLVPTSLAPGELFF

d_call: .
clone_size: .
v_call: TRBV7-7
j_call: TRBJ2-2
cdr3_nt: TGTGCTAGCAGCTCGGGAGAGATCGGGGAGCTGTTTTTT
cdr3_aa: CASSSGEIGELFF

d_call: .
clone_size: many
v_call: TRBV28
j_call: TRBJ2-7
cdr3_nt: TGTGCCAGCAGTACAACATTTGGGCGGGACTGGGCCTACGAGCAGTACTTC
cdr3_aa: CASSTTFGRDWAYEQYF

d_call: .
clone_size: many
v_call: TRBV6-6
j_call: TRBJ1-1
cdr3_nt: TGTGCCAGCAGTTACACAGGCTTGAACACTGAAGCTTTCTTT
cdr3_aa: CASSYTGLNTEAFF

d_call: .
clone_size: many
v_call: TRBV28
j_call: TRBJ1-2
cdr3_nt: TGTGCCAGCAGTTCCGGGAGGCACTATGGCTACACCTTC
cdr3_aa: CASSSGRHYGYTF

d_call: .
clone_size: many
v_call: TRBV20-1
j_call: TRBJ2-5
cdr3_nt: TGCAGTGCTAGAGATGGGTCAACAGGACAGAACTTAGAGACCCAGTACTTC
cdr3_aa: CSARDGSTGQNLETQYF

d_call: .
clone_size: .
v_call: TRBV28
j_call: TRBJ2-1
cdr3_nt: TGTGCCAGCAGTTTCCGCTTTGGAGACACGAACGTTTGGGATGAGCAGTTCTTC
cdr3_aa: CASSFRFGDTNVWDEQFF

d_call: .
clone_size: few
v_call: TRBV12-3/TRBV12-4
j_call: TRBJ2-2
cdr3_nt: TGTGCCAGCAGTTTATATGGCCAGGGAAGCACCGGGGAGCTGTTTTTT
cdr3_aa: CASSLYGQGSTGELFF

d_call: TRBD1
clone_size: many
v_call: TRBV24-1
j_call: TRBJ2-2
cdr3_nt: TGTGCCACCTCGCCACGGGACAGCAACACCGGGGAGCTGTTTTTT
cdr3_aa: CATSPRDSNTGELFF

d_call: TRBD1
clone_size: few
v_call: TRBV7-9
j_call: TRBJ2-1
cdr3_nt: TGTGCCAGCAGCCCCAGGGGGACACTCTACAATGAGCAGTTCTTC
cdr3_aa: CASSPRGTLYNEQFF

d_call: TRBD1
clone_size: .
v_call: TRBV4-3
j_call: TRBJ2-1
cdr3_nt: TGCGCCAGCAGCCAAGATGGGACAGGGGCCACTCAATGGCAGTTCTTC
cdr3_aa: CASSQDGTGATQWQFF

d_call: .
clone_size: many
v_call: TRBV6-6
j_call: TRBJ1-1
cdr3_nt: TGTGCCAGCATCGAGGGAGGGAGGGGCGCTGAAGCTTTCTTT
cdr3_aa: CASIEGGRGAEAFF

d_call: .
clone_size: few
v_call: TRBV27
j_call: TRBJ1-5
cdr3_nt: TGTGCCAGCAGTTACGCACCGAATCAGCCCCAGCATTTT
cdr3_aa: CASSYAPNQPQHF

d_call: .
clone_size: many
v_call: TRBV7-9
j_call: TRBJ2-7
cdr3_nt: TGTGCCAGCAGCTTAGCGCCCCACTACGAGCAGTACTTC
cdr3_aa: CASSLAPHYEQYF

d_call: TRBD2
clone_size: many
v_call: TRBV19
j_call: TRBJ2-7
cdr3_nt: TGTGCCAGCCCCGGGACTAGCGTCCACGAGCAGTACTTC
cdr3_aa: CASPGTSVHEQYF

d_call: .
clone_size: many
v_call: TRBV3-1
j_call: TRBJ1-5
cdr3_nt: TGTGCCAGCAGCCAAGGAAGTGGACCCCAGCATTTT
cdr3_aa: CASSQGSGPQHF

d_call: TRBD2
clone_size: many
v_call: TRBV7-3
j_call: TRBJ2-3
cdr3_nt: TGTGCCAGCAGCTTAACACTAGCGTCCGGAACAGATACGCAGTATTTT
cdr3_aa: CASSLTLASGTDTQYF

d_call: TRBD2
clone_size: many
v_call: TRBV7-9
j_call: TRBJ2-3
cdr3_nt: TGTGCCAGCAGCTTAGCTAGCGGGGGGGCCCCCGCAGATACGCAGTATTTT
cdr3_aa: CASSLASGGAPADTQYF

d_call: .
clone_size: .
v_call: TRBV15
j_call: TRBJ1-5
cdr3_nt: TGTGCCACCAGCAGGCCGGGGGAGCAGAATCAGCCCCAGCATTTT
cdr3_aa: CATSRPGEQNQPQHF

d_call: TRBD2
clone_size: many
v_call: TRBV7-8
j_call: TRBJ2-3
cdr3_nt: TGTGCCAGCAGCTCCAGGACTAGCGGGGGGGCAGATACGCAGTATTTT
cdr3_aa: CASSSRTSGGADTQYF

d_call: .
clone_size: few
v_call: TRBV7-9
j_call: TRBJ1-2
cdr3_nt: TGTGCCAGCAGCTTAGTACAACAGGCAGCTGATGGCTACACCTTC
cdr3_aa: CASSLVQQAADGYTF

d_call: .
clone_size: many
v_call: TRBV7-9
j_call: TRBJ1-4
cdr3_nt: TGTGCCAGCAGCCTCGGACAGCTTGGGTTCGAGAATGAAAAACTGTTTTTT
cdr3_aa: CASSLGQLGFENEKLFF

d_call: .
clone_size: many
v_call: TRBV20-1
j_call: TRBJ2-7
cdr3_nt: TGCAGTGCTAGAGATAAGACCAGCGCCTCCTACGAGCAGTACTTC
cdr3_aa: CSARDKTSASYEQYF

d_call: .
clone_size: many
v_call: TRBV6-5
j_call: TRBJ2-7
cdr3_nt: TGTGCCAGCAGTTACTCGATAGGTACGGATGACTACGAGCAGTACTTC
cdr3_aa: CASSYSIGTDDYEQYF

d_call: .
clone_size: many
v_call: TRBV4-1
j_call: TRBJ2-5
cdr3_nt: TGCGCCAGCAGCCAAGATACGTGGAAAGAGACCCAGTACTTC
cdr3_aa: CASSQDTWKETQYF

d_call: .
clone_size: .
v_call: TRBV14
j_call: TRBJ2-1
cdr3_nt: TGTGCCAGCAGCCTCTACCGGTGGCTTGGGGATGAGCAGTTCTTC
cdr3_aa: CASSLYRWLGDEQFF

d_call: TRBD2
clone_size: few
v_call: TRBV19
j_call: TRBJ2-3
cdr3_nt: TGTGCCAGTAGTAGGTGGAGCGGGGGGGCAACAGATACGCAGTATTTT
cdr3_aa: CASSRWSGGATDTQYF

d_call: .
clone_size: few
v_call: TRBV6-5
j_call: TRBJ1-2
cdr3_nt: TGTGCCAGCACCTTAGACAGAAACTATGGCTACACCTTC
cdr3_aa: CASTLDRNYGYTF

d_call: TRBD1
clone_size: many
v_call: TRBV27
j_call: TRBJ2-3
cdr3_nt: TGTGCCAGCAGTTTAGGGCAGGGGGTAATGAATACGCAGTATTTT
cdr3_aa: CASSLGQGVMNTQYF

d_call: TRBD2
clone_size: .
v_call: TRBV19
j_call: TRBJ2-3
cdr3_nt: TGTGCCAGTAGTATCTCAGCGGGGGGGGAATCAGGTACGCAGTATTTT
cdr3_aa: CASSISAGGESGTQYF

d_call: .
clone_size: many
v_call: TRBV2
j_call: TRBJ1-5
cdr3_nt: TGTGCCAGCAGTGAGAGTTTAGACAGATCCAATCAGCCCCAGCATTTT
cdr3_aa: CASSESLDRSNQPQHF

d_call: .
clone_size: many
v_call: TRBV27
j_call: TRBJ1-3
cdr3_nt: TGTGCCAGCAGCTCGACAGGCAACTCTGGAAACACCATATATTTT
cdr3_aa: CASSSTGNSGNTIYF

d_call: .
clone_size: many
v_call: TRBV6-5
j_call: TRBJ1-5
cdr3_nt: TGTGCCAGCAGACCCCGGGGCGGCAGACAACAGAATCAGCCCCAGCATTTT
cdr3_aa: CASRPRGGRQQNQPQHF

d_call: .
clone_size: many
v_call: TRBV2
j_call: TRBJ1-1
cdr3_nt: TGTGCCAGCAGTGAAGAAACAGGGCGGGCCTCTACTGAAGCTTTCTTT
cdr3_aa: CASSEETGRASTEAFF

d_call: TRBD1
clone_size: .
v_call: TRBV14
j_call: TRBJ2-6
cdr3_nt: TGTACCAGCCGCCGGACAGGCGACTCTGGGGCCAACGCCCTGACTTTC
cdr3_aa: CTSRRTGDSGANALTF

d_call: TRBD2
clone_size: many
v_call: TRBV9
j_call: TRBJ2-7
cdr3_nt: TGTGCCAGCAGCCCAATAGCGGGAGGGCCCGACGAGCAGTACTTC
cdr3_aa: CASSPIAGGPDEQYF

d_call: .
clone_size: many
v_call: TRBV6-1
j_call: TRBJ2-3
cdr3_nt: TGTGCCAGCAGTTCGGGACCGGGCCCTAGCACAGATACGCAGTATTTT
cdr3_aa: CASSSGPGPSTDTQYF

d_call: TRBD2
clone_size: .
v_call: TRBV12-3/TRBV12-4
j_call: TRBJ2-1
cdr3_nt: TGTGCCAGCAGTTCGACTAGCGAGATCAATGAGCAGTTCTTC
cdr3_aa: CASSSTSEINEQFF

d_call: .
clone_size: many
v_call: TRBV7-9
j_call: TRBJ1-4
cdr3_nt: TGTGCCAGCAGGGCACCGGGACCCGAGGAGGAAAAACTGTTTTTT
cdr3_aa: CASRAPGPEEEKLFF

d_call: .
clone_size: many
v_call: TRBV4-3
j_call: TRBJ1-5
cdr3_nt: TGCGCCAGCAGCCAAGCGAGGGCGGGTAATCAGCCCCAGCATTTT
cdr3_aa: CASSQARAGNQPQHF

d_call: TRBD1
clone_size: .
v_call: TRBV24-1
j_call: TRBJ1-2
cdr3_nt: TGTGCCACCAGTGACGCAGGGGGCTATGGCTACACCTTC
cdr3_aa: CATSDAGGYGYTF